These 16 T cell receptor beta chains were all obtained from the same sample, sequenced in a study of blood T cell repertoires in COVID-19. The protocol was immunoSEQ multiplex PCR, while the TCRdb copy is restricted to in-frame clones and leaves out a portion. The sample has 200,000 to 300,000 clones; around nine tenths are singletons. The sample comprised PBMCs or T cells enriched from blood (not recorded which). The receptors shown here come from a middle-aged man who had recovered from COVID-19.

The chain links TRBV25-1 to TRBJ1-2; weak D call: TRBD1 (5 bases). V shed 6 bases and J shed 3 bases, with 23 bases lying between them. CDR1 and CDR2 (germline): MGHDK, SYGVNS. The CDR3 covers 17 residues. Here the CDR3 reads CASRPSSWTFPHYGYTF. The DNA of the CDR3 is TGTGCCAGCAGACCCTCCAGTTGGACATTCCCCCACTATGGCTACACCTTC.

The rearrangement uses TRBV5-8 and TRBJ1-1; D is perhaps TRBD1 (5 bases). The CDR3 extends over 10 amino acids. Trimming stripped 3 bases from V and 8 bases from J, with 5 bases between. Germline-derived CDR1 and CDR2 are SGHTS and YDEGEE. The CDR3 DNA sequence: TGTGCCAGCAGCTGGACAGAAGCTTTCTTT. Protein: CASSWTEAFF.

The V and J genes are TRBV11-1 and TRBJ1-2; D possibly corresponds to TRBD1 (6 bases). Per germline, CDR1 SGHAT and CDR2 FQDESV (reference sequence). The CDR3 is 15 amino acids. V lost 1 base to trimming and J lost 0 bases, with 9 bases between them. The CDR3 nucleotides read TGTGCCAGCAGCTTAGGGACAGAAGCTAACTATGGCTACACCTTC. This translates into CASSLGTEANYGYTF.

V usage is TRBV27 and J usage is TRBJ1-2; the D is unclear. V shed 5 bases and J shed 4 bases, with 8 bases lying between them. The CDR3 length is 12 residues. Germline V lookup: CDR1 MNHEY, CDR2 SMNVEV (reference sequence). This CDR3 is CASSGGFYGYTF. As DNA, the CDR3 is TGTGCCAGCAGTGGAGGATTCTATGGCTACACCTTC.

The V and J genes are TRBV5-1 and TRBJ2-1; tentatively, D is TRBD1 (5 bases). This CDR3 spans 13 amino acids. CDR1 is SGHRS, CDR2 YFSETQ, per germline. Trimming took 3 bases from V and 3 from J, leaving 7 bases between them. The DNA of the CDR3 is TGCGCCAGCAGCTCAGACAGCTACAATGAGCAGTTCTTC. The encoded protein is CASSSDSYNEQFF.

This clone has ten or more counts. Other DNA sequences from this sample encode an identical CDR3 as well. This rearrangement joins TRBV11-2 to TRBJ2-1; tentatively, D is TRBD2 (6 bases). CDR3 length equals 15 residues. CDR1 is SGHAT and CDR2 is FQNNGV in the germline V gene. The V and J ends lost 5 bases and 3 bases respectively, with 14 bases between them. The CDR3 sequence: CASSLGLANYNEQFF. The CDR3 nucleotides read TGTGCCAGCAGCCTAGGGCTAGCGAACTACAATGAGCAGTTCTTC.

The genes are TRBV12-3 or TRBV12-4 and TRBJ1-2; D gene ambiguous. The CDR3 length is 11 residues. V dropped 6 bases and J dropped 8 bases, with 10 bases sitting between them. The CDR3 region has the DNA TGTGCCAGCAGCCCCCAACTGGGCTACACCTTC. Translated: CASSPQLGYTF.

This chain connects TRBV6-5 to TRBJ1-1; TRBD1 aligns across 12 bases. V was clipped by 9 bases and J by 5 bases; unmatched bases: 7. The CDR3 runs to 14 residues. The germline CDR1 and CDR2 sequences are MNHEY and SVGAGI. The DNA of the CDR3 is TGTGCCAGTCGGGACAGGGGGCTGGGGACTGAAGCTTTCTTT. Its translation: CASRDRGLGTEAFF.

The chain combines TRBV9 with TRBJ2-5, with D perhaps TRBD1 (6 bases). Per germline, CDR1 SGDLS and CDR2 YYNGEE. The CDR3 is made up of 13 amino acids. The V end was cut by 3 bases, the J end by 2 bases, with 8 bases between. CDR3 in amino acids: CASSGTVQETQYF. CDR3 bases: TGTGCCAGCAGCGGGACAGTTCAAGAGACCCAGTACTTC.

The chain couples TRBV19 to TRBJ1-2; 9 bases are shared with TRBD1. V was pared by 6 bases and J by 8 bases, with 7 bases of the junction left unmatched. CDR1 LNHDA and CDR2 SQIVND come from the germline V gene (reference sequence). The CDR3 is 13 residues long. The CDR3 DNA reads as TGTGCCAGTAGGGGGACAGGGCTCGACGGCTACACCTTC. Protein product: CASRGTGLDGYTF.

The chain is built from TRBV6-1 and TRBJ1-6, with 7 bases that match TRBD1. V lost 3 bases to trimming and J lost 6 bases; unmatched junction nucleotides: 5. Looked up from germline, CDR1 is MNHNS and CDR2 is SASEGT. The CDR3 totals 15 residues. The CDR3 region has the DNA TGTGCCAGCAGTGATCTCCGACAGGGTAATTCACCCCTCCACTTT. Residues: CASSDLRQGNSPLHF.

In this sample, this clone turned up a few times. The chain is built from TRBV13 and TRBJ1-6; weak D call: TRBD1 (6 bases). V was shortened by 5 bases and J by 6 bases, with 11 bases between the two germline ends. The germline gives CDR1 PRHDT, CDR2 FYEKMQ (reference sequence). CDR3 size: 14 residues. CDR3 nucleotides: TGTGCCAGCAGCCCCAACAGGGCTAATTCACCCCTCCACTTT. This encodes CASSPNRANSPLHF.

V is TRBV24-1 and J is TRBJ2-1; D gene ambiguous. This CDR3 spans 16 amino acids. Germline CDR1 and CDR2: KGHDR and SFDVKD. V lost 4 bases, J lost 5 bases, and 17 bases lay in between. The CDR3 region is CATSDPSRSYDNEQFF. The CDR3 bases are TGTGCCACCAGTGACCCTAGTAGGAGCTACGACAATGAGCAGTTCTTC.

This chain uses TRBV5-1 with TRBJ1-4; D gene uncertain. The CDR3 extends over 17 amino acids. V shed 4 bases and J shed 0 bases, with 16 bases lying between them. The germline V gene has CDR1 SGHRS and CDR2 YFSETQ. Here the CDR3 reads CASSRNVAGATNEKLFF. CDR3 in DNA: TGCGCCAGCAGCAGGAATGTTGCGGGAGCAACTAATGAAAAACTGTTTTTT.

The rearrangement joins TRBV29-1 to TRBJ2-3; perhaps TRBD2 as D (6 bases). Looked up from germline, CDR1 is SQVTM and CDR2 is ANQGSEA. The CDR3 has 13 residues. Trimming removed 4 bases from V and 1 base from J, with 9 bases in between. The CDR3 sequence is CSVVPSGTDTQYF. The CDR3 coding sequence is TGCAGCGTTGTTCCTAGCGGCACAGATACGCAGTATTTT.

The gene calls are TRBV7-2 and TRBJ1-2; 8 positions match TRBD1. V lost 2 bases and J lost 4; bases outside the gene matches: 6. Germline V gives CDR1 SGHTA, CDR2 FQGNSA. The CDR3 has 15 residues. CDR3 sequence reads: CASSLSTDRVYGYTF. The CDR3 DNA reads TGTGCCAGCAGCTTATCCACGGACAGGGTCTATGGCTACACCTTC.